One and the same sample provided the 19 T cell receptor beta chains below, sequenced in a study of blood T cell repertoires in COVID-19. Some clones are missing from TCRdb's copy, which holds only in-frame ones; the method was immunoSEQ multiplex PCR. Counted here are over 150,000 clones, approximately 82% occurring once; the ten biggest clones make up about 13%. The material sequenced was peripheral blood. All receptors come from a human donor in a cohort sampled during active COVID-19.

The J gene is TRBJ2-5, the V gene TRBV4-1; 7 bases align to TRBD2. With V trimmed by 0 bases and J by 4 bases, 2 bases remained unmatched. Germline V gene lookup returns CDR1 MGHRA and CDR2 YSYEKL. CDR3 length: 14 residues. The CDR3 DNA is TGCGCCAGCAGCCAAGAGGTAGCGGGAGAGACCCAGTACTTC. Protein: CASSQEVAGETQYF.

This clone turned up a few times. The genes are TRBV6-5 and TRBJ1-5; a weak D match, TRBD1 (5 bases). This CDR3 comprises 15 residues. Between the trimmed V and J ends, which lost 3 bases and 4 bases, there was a span of 13 bases. Germline CDR1 reads MNHEY; CDR2 reads SVGAGI. Written as DNA, the CDR3 is TGTGCCAGCAGTTATCGTCAGGGTGTTAATCAGCCCCAGCATTTT. Its protein is CASSYRQGVNQPQHF.

The chain is built from TRBV5-4 and TRBJ2-2, with 15 bases that match TRBD2. Trimming cost V 4 bases and J 6 bases; bases outside gene matches: 10. The CDR3 has 18 residues. In germline, CDR1 is SGHNT, CDR2 YYREEE (reference sequence). The DNA for the CDR3 is TGTGCCAGCAGCCTGGGGGGACTAGCGGGAGGCTCGTCCGGGGAGCTGTTTTTT. Translating gives CASSLGGLAGGSSGELFF.

The chain recombines TRBV7-9 with TRBJ2-1, with 8 bases that match TRBD2. The V gene's germline CDR1 is SEHNR and CDR2 FQNEAQ (reference sequence). V lost 6 bases and J lost 9; bases outside the gene matches: 4. The CDR3 covers 12 residues. As DNA, the CDR3 is TGTGCCAGCAGGCCAACTAGCGGTGAGCAGTTCTTC. This translates into CASRPTSGEQFF.

DNA for the CDR3: TGTGCCAGCAGTTACTCAATAAGCGGGAGCTCGTTCGAGCAGTACTTC. This sequence encodes CASSYSISGSSFEQYF. V is TRBV6-2 or TRBV6-3 and J is TRBJ2-7; 8 bases line up with TRBD2. The CDR3 extends over 16 amino acids. Unmatched junction bases numbered 10, after V lost 0 bases and J lost 6 bases. Looked up from germline, CDR1 is MNHEY and CDR2 is SVGEGT.

The J gene is TRBJ1-5, the V gene TRBV18; 7 nucleotides line up with TRBD1. The germline gives CDR1 KGHSH, CDR2 LQKENI. J gave up 3 bases and V 3 bases, and 5 bases lay outside the gene matches. The CDR3 covers 15 residues. CDR3 DNA sequence: TGTGCCAGCTCACCTGACAGGGTTGACAATCAGCCCCAGCATTTT. Encoded protein: CASSPDRVDNQPQHF.

This clone was observed once. The chain couples TRBV5-5 to TRBJ1-5; 11 bases map to TRBD1. From germline, CDR1 is SGHKS and CDR2 YYEKEE (reference sequence). Losses at the gene ends were 1 base for V and 4 bases for J; bases not matched to a gene: 13. The CDR3 is 19 amino acids. The CDR3 loop reads CASSLLRTGGEEKNQPQHF. In DNA form, the CDR3 reads TGTGCCAGCAGCTTGCTCCGGACAGGGGGCGAAGAGAAAAATCAGCCCCAGCATTTT.

V usage is TRBV2 and J usage is TRBJ2-1; 9 bases match TRBD2. The CDR3 extends over 15 amino acids. J gave up 7 bases and V 4 bases, and 8 bases lay outside the gene matches. Germline CDR1 is SNHLY and CDR2 is FYNNEI. CDR3 in DNA: TGTGCCAGCAGTGGAATAGCGGGAGTGTCAAATGAGCAGTTCTTC. Protein product: CASSGIAGVSNEQFF.

The chain has TRBV2 and TRBJ1-1, with D possibly matching TRBD1 (5 bases). Trimming stripped 6 bases from V and 1 base from J, with 15 bases between. The germline V gene encodes CDR1 SNHLY and CDR2 FYNNEI. The CDR3 sequence is 15 residues long. In nucleotides, the CDR3 is TGTGCCAGCAGCGAGACAGAAAACCGGAACACTGAAGCTTTCTTT. Protein sequence: CASSETENRNTEAFF.

V and J are TRBV19 and TRBJ1-1; no clear D. Trimming took 5 bases from V and 4 from J, leaving 17 bases between them. Germline CDR1 and CDR2: LNHDA and SQIVND (reference sequence). The length of the CDR3 is 15 residues. Here the CDR3 reads CASSSSGRVGTEAFF. In DNA, the CDR3 is TGTGCCAGTAGTTCCTCTGGGAGGGTGGGCACTGAAGCTTTCTTT. The entire variable domain, with the rest obtained from reference TRBV19 and TRBJ1-1, is as follows: DGGITQSPKYLFRKEGQNVTLSCEQNLNHDAMYWYRQDPGQGLRLIYYSQIVNDFQKGDIAEGYSVSREKKESFPLTVTSAQKNPTAFYLCASSSSGRVGTEAFFGQGTRLTVV.

The rearrangement uses TRBV27 and TRBJ2-1; D is possibly TRBD1 (6 bases). The CDR3 loop spans 15 amino acids. V was trimmed by 3 bases and J by 1 base, leaving 10 bases between them. The germline V gene encodes CDR1 MNHEY and CDR2 SMNVEV (reference sequence). Here the CDR3 reads CASSFKDRSYNEQFF. CDR3 nucleotides: TGTGCCAGCAGTTTTAAGGACAGATCCTACAATGAGCAGTTCTTC.

The V call is TRBV10-3, the J call TRBJ1-1; TRBD1 matches at 7 bases. The CDR3 sequence is 14 residues long. After removal of 6 bases from V and 1 base from J, the junction contained 5 bases not matched to a gene. The germline gives CDR1 ENHRY, CDR2 SYGVKD. The CDR3 bases are TGTGCCATCAGGGTGGGACAGCAGAACACTGAAGCTTTCTTT. Translation gives CAIRVGQQNTEAFF.

This clone has a handful of counts. The chain links TRBV3-1 (or the pseudogene TRBV3-2) to TRBJ2-7; TRBD1 might be the D (6 bases). Between the trimmed V and J ends, which lost 2 bases and 6 bases, there was a span of 17 bases. From germline, CDR1 is LGHDT and CDR2 YNNKEL (reference sequence). CDR3 size: 15 residues. In DNA form, the CDR3 reads TGTGCCAGCAGCCAACGTAATAGGACCAGGGGCGAGCAGTACTTC. Amino acids: CASSQRNRTRGEQYF.

The chain has TRBV10-3 and TRBJ2-5; possibly TRBD1 for D (5 bases). CDR1 is ENHRY, CDR2 SYGVKD, per germline. This CDR3 has 13 amino acids. Trimming removed 6 bases at V and 2 bases at J, with 10 bases between. The CDR3 bases are TGTGCCATCAGAATGGCAGGGCAAGAGACCCAGTACTTC. Its protein is CAIRMAGQETQYF.

V usage is TRBV18 and J usage is TRBJ2-1, with 10 bases lining up with TRBD2. Germline lookup yields CDR1 KGHSH and CDR2 LQKENI. The CDR3 is made up of 15 amino acids. Trimming at V came to 10 bases and at J to 5 bases, leaving 11 bases not matched to a gene. The CDR3 DNA reads as TGTGCCACCTCTAGCGGGAGTCCCGGGGACAATGAGCAGTTCTTC. Protein product: CATSSGSPGDNEQFF.

The V call is TRBV6-6, the J call TRBJ2-7, with 8 bases lining up with TRBD2. The length of the CDR3 is 14 residues. V shed 2 bases and J 2 bases; nucleotides not matched to a gene: 2. Germline V gene sequence: CDR1 MNHNY, CDR2 SVGAGI (reference sequence). The CDR3 DNA follows: TGTGCCAGCAGTTACGGGACTAGTCCCTACGAGCAGTACTTC. Protein sequence: CASSYGTSPYEQYF.

The gene calls are TRBV6-6 and TRBJ2-7; TRBD1 agrees at 7 bases. V dropped 10 bases and J dropped 4; count of bases not matched to a gene: 10. The CDR3 covers 13 residues. Germline loops: CDR1 MNHNY, CDR2 SVGAGI (reference sequence). The CDR3 loop reads CATHSTGMYEQYF. The DNA of the CDR3 is TGTGCCACCCATTCGACAGGGATGTACGAGCAGTACTTC.

The rearrangement uses TRBV2 and TRBJ1-3; D uncertain. The V and J ends lost 5 bases and 0 bases respectively, with 11 bases between them. The CDR3 has 15 residues. The germline gives CDR1 SNHLY, CDR2 FYNNEI. As DNA, the CDR3 is TGTGCCAGCAGTACCGCTAGGTCCTCTGGAAACACCATATATTTT. Translation: CASSTARSSGNTIYF.

The chain recombines TRBV28 with TRBJ1-1, with a tentative D call TRBD1 (5 bases). V was shortened by 6 bases and J by 1 base, with 15 bases between the two germline ends. There are 15 residues in the CDR3. CDR1 and CDR2 from the germline V gene are MDHEN and SYDVKM. The CDR3 reads CASRIQGSSNTEAFF. The CDR3 DNA sequence: TGTGCCAGCAGAATCCAGGGAAGTTCGAACACTGAAGCTTTCTTT.